This TCR beta chain stems from a study of cytomegalovirus exposure and HLA in healthy donors. The donors comprised healthy bone marrow donors. The V and J ends lost 4 bases and 11 bases respectively, with 21 bases between them. The CDR3 runs to 14 residues. Germline V CDR1 and CDR2: SGHRS, YFSETQ. With 60 Vbeta and 13 Jbeta primers, the PCR was carried out. TCRdb's table, derived via immunoSEQ multiplex PCR, lists solely in-frame clones and lacks some. The sample holds about 110,000 clones, over 60% seen once. On this clone: What it binds is not known.

Notes on the study in general: In a later analysis, most CMV-associated TCR beta chains appeared HLA-restricted. The authors later linked a missense DCLRE1C variant to TCR beta V- and J-gene trimming.

This sequence was found in an older woman in good health and CMV-seropositive. The J gene is TRBJ1-1, the V gene TRBV5-1; weak D call: TRBD1 (6 bases). Sequenced material: PBMCs. Here the CDR3 reads CASSHEGGRREAFF. CDR3 in DNA: TGCGCCAGCAGCCATGAAGGGGGGCGGCGGGAGGCTTTCTTT.